The 25 T cell receptor beta chains below come from one sample, sequenced in a study of post-analysis software for immune sequencing data. Findings and limits, study-wide: Patients had higher frequencies than controls of a handful of TRBV segments, including TRBV5-6, TRBV5-1 and TRBV20-1.

Incorporated into the TCR beta cDNA libraries were unique molecular identifiers, which served to reduce PCR and sequencing biases. TCRdb re-called the PCR reads with MiXCR, one entry per CDR3 protein. The table lists almost 700,000 distinct CDR3 sequences, approximately 60% of them singletons, with over 9% in the top ten. These receptors are not linked to any known antigen. Sequencing was performed on blood. Receptors originate from a girl aged 2 to 9 with multiple sclerosis.

This chain connects TRBV5-1 to TRBJ1-2; no definite D call. The CDR3 covers 13 residues. V lost 1 base and J lost 5, with 9 bases in between. Germline loops: CDR1 SGHRS, CDR2 YFSETQ. DNA of the CDR3: TGCGCCAGCAGCTTGAATCCAGGATATGGCTACACCTTC. This encodes CASSLNPGYGYTF.

This rearrangement joins TRBV7-2 to TRBJ2-5; 8 bases fit TRBD1. Germline lookup yields CDR1 SGHTA and CDR2 FQGNSA. The CDR3 contains 14 residues. Trimming removed 5 bases from V and 4 bases from J; junction bases left unmatched: 6. The CDR3 nucleotides are TGTGCCAGCAGCCCGGACAGGGTAATAGAGACCCAGTACTTC. Protein product: CASSPDRVIETQYF.

The chain uses TRBV29-1 and TRBJ1-1, with D uncertain. This CDR3 contains 12 residues. The germline V gene encodes CDR1 SQVTM and CDR2 ANQGSEA. Between the trimmed V and J ends, which lost 4 bases and 6 bases, there was a span of 12 bases. CDR3 residues: CSVVKGSSEAFF. CDR3 nucleotide sequence: TGCAGCGTTGTAAAGGGATCATCTGAAGCTTTCTTT.

The V call is TRBV27, the J call TRBJ2-5, with TRBD2 matching 7 bases. The better agreement between TRBJ2-7 and the DNA end casts doubt on the J call. The CDR3 has 16 residues. CDR1 MNHEY and CDR2 SMNVEV come from the germline V gene (reference sequence). CDR3 residues: CASSLLGSAGVGEQYF. As DNA, the CDR3 is TGTGCCAGCAGTTTATTAGGGTCGGCGGGAGTAGGCGAGCAGTACTTC.

The chain combines TRBV20-1 with TRBJ2-5; D tentatively fits TRBD1 or TRBD2 (6 bases each). Looked up from germline, CDR1 is DFQATT and CDR2 is SNEGSKA (reference sequence). Trimming stripped 1 base from V and 2 bases from J, with 11 bases between. The CDR3 spans 14 residues. Here the CDR3 DNA reads TGCAGTGCTAGAGCCCGGGGGCTTCAAGAGACCCAGTACTTC. Its translation: CSARARGLQETQYF.

This chain links TRBV27 with TRBJ1-4; D is uncertain. This CDR3 region has 16 residues. Germline V gene lookup returns CDR1 MNHEY and CDR2 SMNVEV (reference sequence). The V end lost 3 bases, the J end lost 5 bases, and 16 bases lay between the germline ends. CDR3 protein: CASSFGRGTENEKLFF. For the CDR3, the DNA is TGTGCCAGCAGTTTCGGTCGGGGAACCGAGAATGAAAAACTGTTTTTT.

The V call is TRBV15, the J call TRBJ2-1; D is perhaps TRBD1 or TRBD2 (6 bases each). Germline V CDR1 and CDR2: LNHNV, YYDKDF (reference sequence). The CDR3 loop spans 15 amino acids. Trimming removed 1 base at V and 7 bases at J, with 14 bases between. The chain's CDR3 is CATSRVAGTRNEQFF. CDR3 sequence (DNA): TGTGCCACCAGCAGAGTTGCGGGGACACGGAATGAGCAGTTCTTC.

The chain has TRBV2 and TRBJ2-7; 10 nucleotides agree with TRBD2. With V trimmed by 1 base and J by 4 bases, 4 bases remained unmatched. The CDR3 contains 15 residues. Per the germline V gene, CDR1 is SNHLY and CDR2 is FYNNEI. The DNA for the CDR3 is TGTGCCAGCAGTGAAGTAGCGGGAGGTGATTACGAGCAGTACTTC. The encoded protein is CASSEVAGGDYEQYF.

J is TRBJ1-2 and V is TRBV4-1, with a weak D call TRBD1 (6 bases). The germline CDR1 and CDR2 sequences are MGHRA and YSYEKL. CDR3 size: 15 residues. V was pared by 0 bases and J by 7 bases, with 15 bases between. The CDR3 loop reads CASSQERTDPVGYTF. The DNA for the CDR3 is TGCGCCAGCAGCCAAGAAAGGACAGACCCCGTTGGCTACACCTTC.

The chain combines TRBV11-2 with TRBJ2-7; D might be TRBD1 (6 bases). The CDR3 sequence is 13 residues long. V was shortened by 6 bases and J by 6 bases, with 15 bases between the two germline ends. Germline V gene lookup returns CDR1 SGHAT and CDR2 FQNNGV. CDR3 residues: CASSSTGNPEQYF. CDR3 DNA: TGTGCCAGCAGTTCTACAGGGAACCCCGAGCAGTACTTC.

The chain employs TRBV6-5 and TRBJ2-5, with D maybe TRBD1 (6 bases). V was pared by 2 bases and J by 2 bases, with 12 bases between. CDR3 length: 15 residues. The V gene's germline CDR1 is MNHEY and CDR2 SVGAGI. CDR3 loop: CASSYDRLKQETQYF. The CDR3 DNA reads TGTGCCAGCAGTTACGACAGGTTAAAGCAAGAGACCCAGTACTTC.

This clonotype has only a few counts. The chain links TRBV20-1 to TRBJ2-7; TRBD2 aligns across 13 bases. J lost 1 base, V lost 6 bases, and 3 bases had no gene match. The CDR3 is 14 residues long. The V gene's germline CDR1 is DFQATT and CDR2 SNEGSKA (reference sequence). This chain's CDR3 is CSAGTSGKSYEQYF. The CDR3 bases are TGCAGTGCCGGGACTAGCGGGAAATCCTACGAGCAGTACTTC.

The chain recombines TRBV7-2 with TRBJ1-1; 7 bases are a match to TRBD1. This CDR3 spans 15 amino acids. J gave up 2 bases and V 3 bases, and 6 bases lay outside the gene matches. From germline, CDR1 is SGHTA and CDR2 FQGNSA. CDR3: CASSFLGTANTEAFF. CDR3 DNA sequence: TGTGCCAGCAGCTTTTTAGGGACAGCCAACACTGAAGCTTTCTTT.

J is TRBJ2-5 and V is TRBV20-1, with D tentatively TRBD2 (6 bases). Germline V gene data show CDR1 as DFQATT and CDR2 as SNEGSKA (reference sequence). V was pared by 1 base and J by 11 bases, with 20 bases between. The CDR3 runs 14 residues. The CDR3, as DNA: TGCAGTGCTAGAGGGCCTAGCGCTTTCAATGAGCAGTACTTC. As protein: CSARGPSAFNEQYF.

This chain uses TRBV12-3 or TRBV12-4 with TRBJ1-2; 8 nucleotides match TRBD1. This CDR3 has 13 residues. After removal of 7 bases from V and 7 bases from J, the junction contained 8 bases not matched to a gene. The CDR3 DNA reads as TGTGCCAGCAACCCAGGACAGGGACGTGGCTACACCTTC. Translated, it gives CASNPGQGRGYTF.

This chain uses TRBV5-1 with TRBJ2-7; no reliable D call. Germline V CDR1 and CDR2: SGHRS, YFSETQ. Trimming cost V 0 bases and J 2 bases, with 9 bases left between them. The CDR3 spans 14 residues. CDR3 DNA: TGCGCCAGCAGCTTGGTCCCAGCTACCTACGAGCAGTACTTC. This translates into CASSLVPATYEQYF.

The chain recombines TRBV20-1 with TRBJ2-7, with TRBD1 matching 10 bases. Trimming took 5 bases from V and 3 from J; bases not matched to a gene: 4. This CDR3 is 13 amino acids long. Per the germline V gene, CDR1 is DFQATT and CDR2 is SNEGSKA (reference sequence). In DNA form, the CDR3 reads TGCAGTGCTCACCGGGACAGGGGCTACGAGCAGTACTTC. The encoded protein is CSAHRDRGYEQYF.

The rearrangement links TRBV12-3 or TRBV12-4 to TRBJ2-3; 8 bases map to TRBD2. V lost 3 bases to trimming and J lost 2 bases; unmatched junction nucleotides: 10. CDR3 length: 17 residues. Here the CDR3 DNA reads TGTGCCAGCAGTTTTAGTATTAGCGGGGCTACCACAGATACGCAGTATTTT. Translating it yields CASSFSISGATTDTQYF.

This clonotype was counted only a few times. Here the CDR3 DNA reads TGTGCCAGCAGCTTTACACCCCGGGGGGGCCGAGAGACCCAGTACTTC. The encoded protein is CASSFTPRGGRETQYF. The chain links TRBV7-6 to TRBJ2-5, with 8 bases aligning to TRBD2. CDR3 size: 16 residues. V lost 3 bases, J lost 4 bases, and 10 bases stayed unmatched. CDR1 and CDR2 from the germline V gene are SGHVS and FNYEAQ.

This chain uses TRBV3-1 with TRBJ1-2; possible D gene TRBD1, 5 bases. The germline V gene encodes CDR1 LGHDT and CDR2 YNNKEL (reference sequence). Trimming took 0 bases from V and 4 from J, leaving 12 bases between them. This CDR3 is 15 amino acids long. In nucleotides, the CDR3 is TGTGCCAGCAGCCAAGATCTGACAGATCTCTATGGCTACACCTTC. It translates to CASSQDLTDLYGYTF.

The chain recombines TRBV4-1 with TRBJ1-2; 7 positions match TRBD1. The CDR3 spans 17 residues. J gave up 1 base and V 0 bases, and 8 bases lay outside the gene matches. Germline lookup yields CDR1 MGHRA and CDR2 YSYEKL. CDR3 in DNA: TGCGCCAGCAGCCAAGATGCTGGGGGACAGAATAACTATGGCTACACCTTC. This gives the protein CASSQDAGGQNNYGYTF.

The genes are TRBV12-3 or TRBV12-4 and TRBJ2-3; D might be TRBD2 (7 bases). This CDR3 has 16 amino acids. V lost 5 bases to trimming and J lost 5 bases, with 20 bases between them. The CDR3 nucleotides are TGTGCCAGCAGTCTAGGGAGGGGGGCTAGGGGAGATACGCAGTATTTT. Residues: CASSLGRGARGDTQYF.

This clonotype was detected a few times. V is TRBV6-5 and J is TRBJ2-4; 8 bases fit TRBD2. Germline V gives CDR1 MNHEY, CDR2 SVGAGI. V gave up 0 bases and J gave up 1 base; unmatched junction bases: 8. The CDR3 is made up of 18 amino acids. The CDR3 sequence: CASSYSGGGDRAKNIQYF. The CDR3 nucleotides are TGTGCCAGCAGTTACTCCGGGGGGGGCGATAGGGCCAAAAACATTCAGTACTTC.

The chain carries TRBV7-8 and TRBJ1-2; D is uncertain. The CDR3 loop spans 15 amino acids. Germline V CDR1 and CDR2: SGHVS, FQNEAQ. The V gene lost 5 bases and the J gene lost 2 bases, with 15 bases spanning the gap. CDR3 loop: CASSIYSGSNYGYTF. CDR3 DNA: TGTGCCAGCAGCATATATTCCGGGAGCAACTATGGCTACACCTTC.

This CDR3 reads CASSHPGTGVNEQFF. CDR3 coding DNA: TGTGCCAGCAGTCACCCCGGGACAGGGGTCAATGAGCAGTTCTTC. This sequence joins TRBV5-8 and TRBJ2-1, with 10 bases identical to TRBD1. V gave up 5 bases and J gave up 6 bases; unmatched junction bases: 8. The germline V gene has CDR1 SGHTS and CDR2 YDEGEE. This CDR3 is built from 15 residues.